The 28 T cell receptor beta chains in this list originate from one sample, sequenced in a study of identical twins. TCRdb independently ran MiXCR on the 5' RACE reads; one entry per CDR3 protein. The table has a few hundred thousand distinct CDR3 sequences, 6.5% seen once. The same sample was also used in a study of T cells expressing NK-cell markers.

The specimen was CD8+ T cells sorted from blood. The receptor set was obtained from a woman in her late teens or twenties in good health.

This clonotype was counted ten times or more. V is TRBV6-5 and J is TRBJ2-1, with TRBD1 matching over 7 bases. Looked up from germline, CDR1 is MNHEY and CDR2 is SVGAGI. This CDR3 is built from 13 residues. V was pared by 4 bases and J by 7 bases, with 4 bases of the junction left unmatched. The CDR3 DNA sequence: TGTGCCAGCAGTTTCCTGACAGGGAATGAGCAGTTCTTC. Amino acid sequence: CASSFLTGNEQFF.

This clonotype appeared many times. This rearrangement joins TRBV4-3 to TRBJ2-3; 8 bases are a match to TRBD2. Trimming took 1 base from V and 6 from J; bases not matched to a gene: 3. The germline CDR1 and CDR2 sequences are LGHNA and YSLEER. The CDR3 loop spans 14 amino acids. The CDR3 sequence: CASSQGLATDTQYF. The DNA of the CDR3 is TGCGCCAGCAGCCAAGGACTAGCGACTGATACGCAGTATTTT.

At least ten counts were recorded for this clonotype. The rearrangement uses TRBV9 and TRBJ1-5; D gene unclear. The CDR3 runs to 14 residues. Germline V CDR1 and CDR2: SGDLS, YYNGEE. V was pared by 0 bases and J by 6 bases, with 10 bases between. The CDR3: CASSVEGGGQPQHF. CDR3 sequence (DNA): TGTGCCAGCAGCGTAGAGGGAGGCGGTCAGCCCCAGCATTTT.

This clonotype was detected only a few times. The rearrangement joins TRBV14 to TRBJ2-7; D may be TRBD2 (5 bases). V shed 4 bases and J shed 7 bases, with 17 bases lying between them. This CDR3 spans 14 amino acids. CDR1 and CDR2 from the germline V gene are SGHDN and FVKESK. The CDR3 region has the DNA TGTGCCAGCAGCCCAGATGGAGGTCTCTGGGAGCAGTACTTC. This gives the protein CASSPDGGLWEQYF.

There are a few counts of this clonotype. This sequence joins TRBV27 and TRBJ1-2; the match to TRBD1 covers 8 bases. CDR1 is MNHEY and CDR2 is SMNVEV in the germline V gene (reference sequence). The V and J ends lost 5 bases and 8 bases, in that order; junction bases with no gene match: 7. The CDR3 is made up of 13 amino acids. CDR3 DNA sequence: TGTGCCAGCAGTGGGCCGACAGGGGCGGGCTACACCTTC. It specifies CASSGPTGAGYTF.

The chain carries TRBV30 and TRBJ2-3; TRBD2 is a possible D gene (6 bases). Per germline, CDR1 GTSNPN and CDR2 SVGIG (reference sequence). V was clipped by 2 bases and J by 2 bases, with 11 bases between them. The CDR3 is 14 residues long. The CDR3: CAWSRREDTDTQYF. CDR3 nucleotide sequence: TGTGCCTGGAGTAGGCGGGAAGACACAGATACGCAGTATTTT.

The CDR3 nucleotides are TGCAGTGCTAGCGGGAGGGCCAGGGGGGAGCAGTACTTC. This codes for CSASGRARGEQYF. The chain employs TRBV20-1 and TRBJ2-7; D is possibly TRBD2 (8 bases). Germline-derived CDR1 and CDR2 are DFQATT and SNEGSKA (reference sequence). The CDR3 is 13 residues long. Trimming removed 3 bases from V and 7 bases from J, with 16 bases in between.

The chain carries TRBV29-1 and TRBJ2-7; TRBD1 matches at 7 bases. Germline values: CDR1 SQVTM, CDR2 ANQGSEA. The CDR3 length is 15 residues. V lost 0 bases, J lost 3 bases, and 8 bases stayed unmatched. CDR3 amino acids: CSVEDSGTESYEQYF. The CDR3 nucleotides are TGCAGCGTTGAAGATTCCGGGACAGAGAGCTACGAGCAGTACTTC.

A few counts support this clonotype. V usage is TRBV3-1 and J usage is TRBJ1-1; D may be TRBD1 (6 bases). Per the germline V gene, CDR1 is LGHDT and CDR2 is YNNKEL (reference sequence). With 5 bases removed from V and 5 bases from J, the gap between germline ends came to 21 bases. CDR3 length equals 16 residues. The CDR3 bases are TGTGCCAGCAGCAGCCGGGACATAACAATTGGGACTGAAGCTTTCTTT. Protein product: CASSSRDITIGTEAFF.

Only a few counts were recorded for this clonotype. The chain links TRBV5-1 to TRBJ1-1; possibly TRBD1 for D (5 bases). The length of the CDR3 is 14 residues. Per the germline V gene, CDR1 is SGHRS and CDR2 is YFSETQ. V was trimmed by 1 base and J by 1 base, leaving 8 bases between them. DNA for the CDR3: TGCGCCAGCAGCTTGATGGGGGAGAACACTGAAGCTTTCTTT. The encoded protein is CASSLMGENTEAFF.

V is TRBV11-1 and J is TRBJ2-5; 8 bases align to TRBD2. The J segment lost 3 bases and the V segment lost 1 base, leaving 19 bases of the junction unmatched. Germline values: CDR1 SGHAT, CDR2 FQDESV (reference sequence). The CDR3 contains 20 residues. CDR3 nucleotides: TGTGCCAGCAGCTTAGGGTCGGGAAACTTGTTCCCGGGACTAGAAGAGACCCAGTACTTC. Residues: CASSLGSGNLFPGLEETQYF.

The chain has TRBV7-9 and TRBJ2-1; D unresolved. CDR1 SEHNR and CDR2 FQNEAQ come from the germline V gene (reference sequence). The CDR3 covers 15 residues. Trimming removed 5 bases at V and 2 bases at J, with 13 bases between. This CDR3 reads CASSRLQVTYNEQFF. The CDR3 bases are TGTGCCAGCAGCAGACTCCAAGTAACCTACAATGAGCAGTTCTTC. The variable domain in full, completed from reference TRBV7-9 and TRBJ2-1, reads DTGVSQNPRHKITKRGQNVTFRCDPISEHNRLYWYRQTLGQGPEFLTYFQNEAQLEKSRLLSDRFSAERPKGSFSTLEIQRTEQGDSAMYLCASSRLQVTYNEQFFGPGTRLTVL.

The chain carries TRBV3-1 and TRBJ2-1; either TRBD1 or TRBD2 may fit D (5 bases each). The CDR3 has 16 residues. V was cut by 3 bases and J by 9 bases, with 21 bases left in between. CDR1 is LGHDT, CDR2 YNNKEL, per germline (reference sequence). CDR3 protein: CASSQDWDPAAGEQFF. Written as DNA, the CDR3 is TGTGCCAGCAGCCAGGACTGGGACCCGGCGGCGGGTGAGCAGTTCTTC.

This clonotype was observed many times. This chain joins TRBV12-3 or TRBV12-4 and TRBJ2-6; 7 positions match TRBD2. V lost 8 bases to trimming and J lost 5 bases; unmatched junction nucleotides: 9. This CDR3 region has 15 residues. DNA for the CDR3: TGTGCCAGCGGGCCGGGAGGTGGTTGGGCCAACGTCCTGACTTTC. It encodes CASGPGGGWANVLTF.

This clonotype was observed many times. The chain links TRBV7-8 to TRBJ1-5, with D uncertain. Germline CDR1 SGHVS, CDR2 FQNEAQ. Deletions cut 2 bases from V and 0 bases from J, with 8 bases between. The CDR3 is made up of 15 amino acids. CDR3 in amino acids: CASSLSADSNQPQHF. CDR3 bases: TGTGCCAGCAGCTTATCGGCGGATAGCAATCAGCCCCAGCATTTT.

This clonotype was picked up many times. The gene calls are TRBV7-6 and TRBJ2-3; 10 bases are shared with TRBD2. The germline V gene encodes CDR1 SGHVS and CDR2 FNYEAQ. The CDR3 sequence is 16 residues long. J was trimmed by 4 bases and V by 1 base; bases with no gene match: 5. The CDR3 spells CASSLVTSGRSDTQYF. The CDR3 nucleotides read TGTGCCAGCAGCTTAGTGACTAGCGGGCGTTCAGATACGCAGTATTTT.

This clonotype showed up many times. The chain combines TRBV6-4 with TRBJ2-2, with 8 bases aligning to TRBD1. The germline CDR1 and CDR2 sequences are MRHNA and SNTAGT. The CDR3 is 14 residues long. The V gene end was trimmed by 2 bases and the J gene end by 8 bases; junction bases not matched to a gene: 4. In nucleotides, the CDR3 is TGTGCCAGCAGTGACGGACAGGGCCCTGGGGAGCTGTTTTTT. Amino acid sequence: CASSDGQGPGELFF.

This clonotype was counted a few times. This chain uses TRBV3-1 with TRBJ2-1, with a weak D call TRBD2 (7 bases). Germline lookup yields CDR1 LGHDT and CDR2 YNNKEL (reference sequence). Trimming cost V 4 bases and J 1 base, with 20 bases left between them. This CDR3 is 18 amino acids long. This CDR3 is CASSPELGGARSYNEQFF. CDR3 bases: TGTGCCAGCAGCCCTGAGTTGGGGGGGGCCAGATCCTACAATGAGCAGTTCTTC.

This clonotype showed up just a few times. This chain links TRBV12-3 or TRBV12-4 with TRBJ1-2, with a tentative D call TRBD1 (5 bases). The CDR3 contains 16 residues. Trimming stripped 2 bases from V and 5 bases from J, with 18 bases between. The CDR3 region has the DNA TGTGCCAGCAGTTTAACTCCAGGGTCAATCGGGTATGGCTACACCTTC. Translation: CASSLTPGSIGYGYTF.

In its sample, this clonotype was seen many times. CDR3 sequence: CASSSKGPNTGELFF. The DNA for the CDR3 is TGTGCCAGCAGCTCCAAGGGACCCAACACCGGGGAGCTGTTTTTT. This chain connects TRBV7-9 to TRBJ2-2; D might be TRBD1 or TRBD2, each matching 5 bases. CDR1 is SEHNR, CDR2 FQNEAQ, per germline (reference sequence). The CDR3 contains 15 residues. V was pared by 4 bases and J by 2 bases, with 11 bases between.

V is TRBV9 and J is TRBJ1-1; TRBD1 aligns across 7 bases. The CDR3 runs 13 residues. Germline-derived CDR1 and CDR2 are SGDLS and YYNGEE. V was clipped by 5 bases and J by 4 bases; unmatched bases: 5. CDR3 protein: CASSTGATTEAFF. The CDR3, as DNA: TGTGCCAGCAGTACAGGGGCCACCACTGAAGCTTTCTTT.

The table lists this clonotype with a few counts. The rearrangement links TRBV19 to TRBJ1-4; D uncertain. From germline, CDR1 is LNHDA and CDR2 SQIVND (reference sequence). The germline V and J ends were trimmed by 5 bases and 0 bases, with 10 bases remaining between them. The CDR3 runs to 15 residues. CDR3 protein: CASSQSWPTNEKLFF. Here the CDR3 DNA reads TGTGCCAGTAGTCAGAGCTGGCCAACTAATGAAAAACTGTTTTTT.

CDR3 nucleotides: TGCGCCAGCAGCTTGCCCCGGGACAGGGGGAACACTGAAGCTTTCTTT. This gives the protein CASSLPRDRGNTEAFF. The rearrangement links TRBV5-1 to TRBJ1-1; 10 bases are a match to TRBD1. CDR1 and CDR2 from the germline V gene are SGHRS and YFSETQ. The CDR3 consists of 16 residues. V shed 1 base, J shed 1 base, and the junction held 4 bases outside the gene matches.

V usage is TRBV29-1 and J usage is TRBJ1-2, with D possibly matching TRBD1 (5 bases). Germline-derived CDR1 and CDR2 are SQVTM and ANQGSEA. V lost 1 base and J lost 6, with 6 bases in between. This CDR3 is built from 11 residues. The DNA of the CDR3 is TGCAGCGTTGAAGTCAGGGATGGCTACACCTTC. It translates to CSVEVRDGYTF. The whole variable domain, filled in from reference TRBV29-1 and TRBJ1-2, reads SAVISQKPSRDICQRGTSLTIQCQVDSQVTMMFWYRQQPGQSLTLIATANQGSEATYESGFVIDKFPISRPNLTFSTLTVSNMSPEDSSIYLCSVEVRDGYTFGSGTRLTVV.

This clonotype turned up a few times. The CDR3 DNA reads TGTGCCAGCAGTACCTCCGGGACGGACTTTTACGAGCAGTACTTC. Translation: CASSTSGTDFYEQYF. The V call is TRBV6-1, the J call TRBJ2-7; D may correspond to TRBD1 or TRBD2 (5 bases each). The ends were cut back, 5 bases at V and 4 bases at J, with 18 bases in the middle. Germline assignment: CDR1 MNHNS and CDR2 SASEGT. The CDR3 runs 15 residues.

This clonotype was detected only a few times. This chain uses TRBV19 with TRBJ2-3; 10 bases match TRBD2. This CDR3 contains 15 residues. Looked up from germline, CDR1 is LNHDA and CDR2 is SQIVND (reference sequence). Trimming removed 5 bases from V and 4 bases from J; junction bases left unmatched: 6. Here the CDR3 reads CASSPLAGVADTQYF. The CDR3 DNA sequence: TGTGCCAGTAGTCCGCTAGCGGGAGTGGCAGATACGCAGTATTTT.

This rearrangement joins TRBV7-9 to TRBJ2-7, with TRBD2 matching over 9 bases. Germline V gene data show CDR1 as SEHNR and CDR2 as FQNEAQ (reference sequence). The junction had 21 bases not matched to a gene; V was cut back by 7 bases and J by 8 bases. This CDR3 is built from 17 residues. CDR3 protein: CASIVLGLAGIYAQQYF. CDR3 in DNA: TGTGCCAGCATCGTCCTGGGGCTAGCGGGAATCTACGCCCAGCAGTACTTC. Based on the CDR3 plus reference TRBV7-9 and TRBJ2-7, the full variable domain is DTGVSQNPRHKITKRGQNVTFRCDPISEHNRLYWYRQTLGQGPEFLTYFQNEAQLEKSRLLSDRFSAERPKGSFSTLEIQRTEQGDSAMYLCASIVLGLAGIYAQQYFGPGTRLTVT.

In the case of this clonotype: Germline and junction disagree at one end, which may indicate a read error. The chain couples TRBV7-6 to TRBJ2-6; 8 bases are a match to TRBD1. This CDR3 has 18 residues. CDR1 is SGHVS and CDR2 is FNYEAQ in the germline V gene. CDR3 coding DNA: TGTGCCAGCAGTACTATGGCAGGGGGCGTAGCTGGGGCCAACGTCATGACTTTC. Residues: CASSTMAGGVAGANVMTF.